This T cell receptor (beta chain) came from a study of cytomegalovirus exposure and HLA in healthy donors. Amplification used 60 Vbeta primers and 13 Jbeta primers. This table comes from immunoSEQ multiplex PCR, and its TCRdb copy is limited to in-frame clones, with some not included. The data show 80,000 or so clones, roughly a tenth seen once. Germline CDR1 is MNHNY and CDR2 is SVGAGI (reference sequence). This CDR3 is built from 14 residues. V was shortened by 2 bases and J by 8 bases, with 15 bases between the two germline ends. The chain carries TRBV6-6 and TRBJ1-1, with D unclear. The sequence was obtained from a man aged 60 to 69 in good health and CMV-seropositive. The sequencing input was PBMCs. CDR3 coding DNA: TGTGCCAGCAGTTACGAGGCAGCCATCCGAGAAGCTTTCTTT. Its translation is CASSYEAAIREAFF.